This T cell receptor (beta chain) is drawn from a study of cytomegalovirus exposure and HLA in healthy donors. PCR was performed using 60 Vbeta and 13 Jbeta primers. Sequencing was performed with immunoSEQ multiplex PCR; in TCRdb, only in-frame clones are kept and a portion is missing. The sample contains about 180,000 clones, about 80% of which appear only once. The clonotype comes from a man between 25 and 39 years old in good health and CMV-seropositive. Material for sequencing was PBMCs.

The CDR3 sequence is CASSIYGVGAGNTIYF. In nucleotides, the CDR3 is TGTGCCAGTAGTATCTACGGAGTTGGAGCTGGAAACACCATATATTTT. The genes are TRBV19 and TRBJ1-3; D is ambiguous. The V end lost 3 bases, the J end lost 2 bases, and 14 bases lay between the germline ends. This CDR3 region has 16 residues. Germline assignment: CDR1 LNHDA and CDR2 SQIVND (reference sequence).